These T cell receptor beta chains were read from a single sample in a study of PD-L1 blockade in urothelial cancer. Clones were sequenced by immunoSEQ multiplex PCR, and TCRdb holds only the in-frame ones, with some missing. The data contain approximately 48,000 clones, approximately 85% of them singletons. The source material was PBMCs, sampled around atezolizumab (anti-PD-L1) treatment. These receptors all come from a man aged 65-85 years with urothelial cancer. Both conserved end residues are part of each CDR3. The D gene is left open where the match is weak. Expanded clones get a size class; other rows say once, few or many, or leave the size out.

>once|-|TRBV30|TRBJ1-5
TGTGCCTGGAGTGGTGCAGACAATCAGCCCCAGCATTTT
CAWSGADNQPQHF
>-|TRBD2|TRBV7-9|TRBJ2-3
TGTGCCAGCAGCATCCTAGCGGGAGTCACAGATACGCAGTATTTT
CASSILAGVTDTQYF
>-|TRBD1|TRBV9|TRBJ2-6
TGTGCCAGCAAAGCGGGACAGGGGTACGGTGGGGCCAACGTCCTGACTTTC
CASKAGQGYGGANVLTF
>-|-|TRBV7-2|TRBJ2-7
TGTGCCAGCAGCTTAGGGGGAGCTGTCTCCTACGAGCAGTACTTC
CASSLGGAVSYEQYF
>-|TRBD1|TRBV7-3|TRBJ2-3
TGTGCCAGCAGCTTAACTCGGACCGGGACAGGGACAGATACGCAGTATTTT
CASSLTRTGTGTDTQYF
>many|TRBD1|TRBV9|TRBJ1-2
TGTGCCAGCAGCGTAGATATAGGACAGGGGCTAGGAGGCTACACCTTC
CASSVDIGQGLGGYTF
>-|-|TRBV5-1|TRBJ2-3
TGCGCCAGCAGCTTGTCGGGCACAGATACGCAGTATTTT
CASSLSGTDTQYF
>-|TRBD2|TRBV30|TRBJ2-7
TGTGCCTGGAGGATGCGGGAGGTGGGCGAGCAGTACTTC
CAWRMREVGEQYF
>-|-|TRBV11-2|TRBJ2-2
TGTGCCAGCAGCTTAAACAGGGCGGGCGGGGAGCTGTTTTTT
CASSLNRAGGELFF
>-|-|TRBV7-2|TRBJ1-1
TGTGCCAGCAGTCCCCGGACTGTGAACACTGAAGCTTTCTTT
CASSPRTVNTEAFF
>-|-|TRBV4-1|TRBJ1-5
TGCGCCAGCAGCCAAGAATTTGGAGACAGCCATGGTCAGCCCCAGCATTTT
CASSQEFGDSHGQPQHF
>-|TRBD2|TRBV29-1|TRBJ2-7
TGCAGCGTTGTGCGGGAGGGAGCCTACGAGCAGTACTTC
CSVVREGAYEQYF
>-|-|TRBV11-2|TRBJ1-3
TGTGCCAGCAGCACCGGACAGGGAAACACCATATATTTT
CASSTGQGNTIYF
>-|TRBD1|TRBV27|TRBJ2-7
TGTGCCAGCAGCTCAAGGACAGGCTCCTACGAGCAGTACTTC
CASSSRTGSYEQYF
>once|-|TRBV28|TRBJ1-1
TGTGCCAGTTTACAGTCTTTCTACACTGAAGCTTTCTTT
CASLQSFYTEAFF
>-|TRBD1|TRBV15|TRBJ2-3
TGTGCCACCAGCAGGGACAGGGAAAGGACAGATACGCAGTATTTT
CATSRDRERTDTQYF
>-|-|TRBV29-1|TRBJ1-2
TGCAGCGTTGAGGCGCTCACAGGGATTCATGGCTACACCTTC
CSVEALTGIHGYTF
>-|TRBD1|TRBV28|TRBJ2-1
TGTGCCAGCAGTTCCCGTATCCGCGACAGGGGGACCTACAATGAGCAGTTCTTC
CASSSRIRDRGTYNEQFF
>-|TRBD2|TRBV5-4|TRBJ2-2
TGTGCCAGCGGTAAACTAGCGGGACGGAACACCGGGGAGCTGTTTTTT
CASGKLAGRNTGELFF
>-|-|TRBV5-4|TRBJ2-7
TGTGCCAGCAGCTTCGGGGTCTCCTACGAGCAGTACTTC
CASSFGVSYEQYF
>few|TRBD1|TRBV4-1|TRBJ1-2
TGCGCCAGCACCACCGCACAGGGGGCGTCGGATGGCTACACCTTC
CASTTAQGASDGYTF
>few|-|TRBV10-3|TRBJ1-1
TGTGCCATCAGTGGTCAGGGGCTTAGGACTGAAGCTTTCTTT
CAISGQGLRTEAFF
>-|-|TRBV5-1|TRBJ1-4
TGCGCCAGCAGCGCTGACGGAGATGCAACTAATGAAAAACTGTTTTTT
CASSADGDATNEKLFF
>-|-|TRBV5-1|TRBJ2-1
TGCGCCAGCACAGGGGCTAGCGGAAGCTCCTACAATGAGCAGTTCTTC
CASTGASGSSYNEQFF
>-|-|TRBV27|TRBJ1-5
TGTGCCAGCAGTTCCCGGTATAGCAATCAGCCCCAGCATTTT
CASSSRYSNQPQHF
>-|TRBD1|TRBV14|TRBJ2-7
TGTGCCAGCAGCAGTGGACAGGGTTATATTTACGAGCAGTACTTC
CASSSGQGYIYEQYF
>-|TRBD2|TRBV5-1|TRBJ2-2
TGCGCCAGCAGCGGGGCTAGCGGGAGGATCGGGGAGCTGTTTTTT
CASSGASGRIGELFF
>-|-|TRBV27|TRBJ1-1
TGTGCCAGCAGTTCCAGGCGGAACACTGAAGCTTTCTTT
CASSSRRNTEAFF
>-|TRBD2|TRBV7-8|TRBJ2-5
TGTGCCAGCAGCTTAGACACTTGGCTAGCGGGAGAAGGGGAGACCCAGTACTTC
CASSLDTWLAGEGETQYF
>few|TRBD1|TRBV28|TRBJ1-3
TGTGCCAGCAGGTCCTCAGGGGGCTATGGCTCTGGAAACACCATATATTTT
CASRSSGGYGSGNTIYF
>-|TRBD1|TRBV7-8|TRBJ2-5
TGTGCCAGCACCCTGGGGCAGGGGGTAGAGACCCAGTACTTC
CASTLGQGVETQYF
>-|TRBD2|TRBV4-1|TRBJ2-7
TGCGCCAGCAGCCAGGCGGCGGCGGGAGAGTCCTACGAGCAGTACTTC
CASSQAAAGESYEQYF
>-|TRBD1|TRBV23-1|TRBJ1-5
TGCGCCAGCAGTCATGCGATACCGGGACAGGGGACGATTGGGAGCAATCAGCCCCAGCATTTT
CASSHAIPGQGTIGSNQPQHF
>-|TRBD1|TRBV29-1|TRBJ2-5
TGCAGCGTTATACAGGGGGCTGGGGGAGAGACCCAGTACTTC
CSVIQGAGGETQYF
>once|-|TRBV6-1|TRBJ1-1
TGTGCCAGCAGTGAACAGGGTACGCCGAACACTGAAGCTTTCTTT
CASSEQGTPNTEAFF
>-|-|TRBV7-9|TRBJ2-7
TGTGCCAGCAGTTTAAAATCGGGCCCCGGGGACGAGCAGTACTTC
CASSLKSGPGDEQYF
>-|-|TRBV9|TRBJ2-7
TGTGCCAGCAGCAATCTAGCGTCGTCCTACGAGCAGTACTTC
CASSNLASSYEQYF
>-|TRBD2|TRBV6-1|TRBJ2-5
TGTGCCAGCAGTCCGGACGGGAGGGAGACCCAGTACTTC
CASSPDGRETQYF
>-|-|TRBV27|TRBJ2-7
TGTGCCGCCATGAGTCGTTACGAGCAGTACTTC
CAAMSRYEQYF
>-|-|TRBV5-6|TRBJ1-1
TGTGCCAGCAGCTTGATCTTGAACACTGAAGCTTTCTTT
CASSLILNTEAFF
>-|-|TRBV19|TRBJ1-5
TGTGCCAGTACCCCGGACAGCAATAGCAATCAGCCCCAGCATTTT
CASTPDSNSNQPQHF
>-|-|TRBV18|TRBJ2-1
TGTGCCAGCTCACCACCGAAACAGGGAATAGGCAATGAGCAGTTCTTC
CASSPPKQGIGNEQFF
>few|TRBD1|TRBV20-1|TRBJ1-2
TGCAGTGCTGGACAGGGAGGAGGCTACACCTTC
CSAGQGGGYTF
>-|-|TRBV28|TRBJ2-2
TGTGCCAGCTCGGCGGGACAGCTATACACCGGGGAGCTGTTTTTT
CASSAGQLYTGELFF
>few|-|TRBV2|TRBJ1-4
TGTGCCAGCAGGCGGACAGATTCTAATGAAAAACTGTTTTTT
CASRRTDSNEKLFF
>few|-|TRBV5-1|TRBJ2-3
TGCGCCAGCTCAAGGGGGGGCGCCACGGTTGCAGATACGCAGTATTTT
CASSRGGATVADTQYF
>few|-|TRBV5-4|TRBJ1-5
TGTGCCAGCAGCCGGGACGGGGGGGGCAATCAGCCCCAGCATTTT
CASSRDGGGNQPQHF
>once|-|TRBV28|TRBJ1-2
TGTGCCAGCAGTTCTTCCAGATCAGGGTTGGATGGCTACACCTTC
CASSSSRSGLDGYTF
>-|TRBD2|TRBV7-7|TRBJ2-1
TGTGCTAGCAGCCGAAATATCAGACTAGCGGGGGGGGACACTGAGCAGTTCTTC
CASSRNIRLAGGDTEQFF